This TCR beta chain was observed in a study of early T cells in non-severe SARS-CoV-2 infection. The CDR3 spans 15 residues. The V gene's germline CDR1 is DFQATT and CDR2 SNEGSKA (reference sequence). Trimming stripped 3 bases from V and 3 bases from J, with 17 bases between. This clonotype was seen only a few times. MiXCR, run by TCRdb on the 5' RACE reads, gives a single entry per CDR3 protein. Of around 45,000 distinct CDR3 sequences in the sample, nearly 7.5% were seen once. This sequence joins TRBV20-1 and TRBJ1-2, with D uncertain. The sample consisted of whole blood. The TCR was taken from an adult who was a healthcare worker with PCR-confirmed SARS-CoV-2 infection or an uninfected control (not recorded which). Written as DNA, the CDR3 is TGCAGTGCTAGGGCGGCTGGGAGCGCCTACTATGGCTACACCTTC. Protein sequence: CSARAAGSAYYGYTF.